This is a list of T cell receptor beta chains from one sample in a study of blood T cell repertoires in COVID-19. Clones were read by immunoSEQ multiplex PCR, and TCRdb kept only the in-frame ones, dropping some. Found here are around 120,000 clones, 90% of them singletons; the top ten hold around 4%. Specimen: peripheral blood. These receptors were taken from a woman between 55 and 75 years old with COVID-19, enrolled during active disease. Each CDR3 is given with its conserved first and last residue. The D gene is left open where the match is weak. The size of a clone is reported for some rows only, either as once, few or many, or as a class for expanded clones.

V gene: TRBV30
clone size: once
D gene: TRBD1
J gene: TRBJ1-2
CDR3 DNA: TGTGCCTGGAGTGTACGGAGACAGGGGAACTATGGCTACACCTTC
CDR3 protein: CAWSVRRQGNYGYTF

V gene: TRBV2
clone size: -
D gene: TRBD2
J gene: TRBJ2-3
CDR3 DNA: TGTGCCAGCAGTGAAGCAGAACTAGCGACTAGCACAGATACGCAGTATTTT
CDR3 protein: CASSEAELATSTDTQYF

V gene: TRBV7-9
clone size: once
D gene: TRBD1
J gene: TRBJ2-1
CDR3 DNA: TGTGCCAGCACCTCACCGGGACAGGGTAGAGATGAGCAGTTCTTC
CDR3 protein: CASTSPGQGRDEQFF

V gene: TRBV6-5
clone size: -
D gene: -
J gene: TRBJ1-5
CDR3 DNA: TGTGCCAGCACCCGGGACAACAATCAGCCCCAGCATTTT
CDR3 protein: CASTRDNNQPQHF

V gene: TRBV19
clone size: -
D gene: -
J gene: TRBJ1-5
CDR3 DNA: TGTGCCAGTAGTGCCCGGGGGGGCAATCAGCCCCAGCATTTT
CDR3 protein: CASSARGGNQPQHF

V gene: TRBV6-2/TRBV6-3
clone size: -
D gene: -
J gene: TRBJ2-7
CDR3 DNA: TGTGCCAGCAGTTGGGGGGGCGCGGGGACCTACGAGCAGTACTTC
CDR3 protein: CASSWGGAGTYEQYF

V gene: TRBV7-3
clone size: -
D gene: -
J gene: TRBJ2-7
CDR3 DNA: TGTGCCAGCAGCTTTCCAGGGACCTACGAGCAGTACTTC
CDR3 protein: CASSFPGTYEQYF

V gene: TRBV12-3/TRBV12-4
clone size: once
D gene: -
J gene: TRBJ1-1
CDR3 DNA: TGTGCCAGCAGTTTGGGACAGAACACTGAAGCTTTCTTT
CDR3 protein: CASSLGQNTEAFF

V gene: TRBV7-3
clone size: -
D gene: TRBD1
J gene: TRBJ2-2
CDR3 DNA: TGTGCCAGCAGCAAAGGGACAGGGATTCAGATCGGGGAGCTGTTTTTT
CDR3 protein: CASSKGTGIQIGELFF

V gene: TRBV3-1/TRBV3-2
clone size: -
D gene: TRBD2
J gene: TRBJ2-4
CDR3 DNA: TGTGCCAGCAGCCAAAACCGCTTGCGGGGGGCCCCCCTAGGCAAAAACATTCAGTACTTC
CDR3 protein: CASSQNRLRGAPLGKNIQYF

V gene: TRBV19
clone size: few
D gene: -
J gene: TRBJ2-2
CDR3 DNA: TGTGCCAGTAGTATAGTAGTGCGGACCGGGGAGCTGTTTTTT
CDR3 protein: CASSIVVRTGELFF

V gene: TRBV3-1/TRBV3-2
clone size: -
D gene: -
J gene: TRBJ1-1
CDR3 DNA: TGTGCCAGCAGCCAAGGAGGGGGGAACACTGAAGCTTTCTTT
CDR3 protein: CASSQGGGNTEAFF

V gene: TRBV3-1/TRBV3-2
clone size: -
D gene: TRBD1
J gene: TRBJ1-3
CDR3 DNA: TGTGCCAGCAGCCACACAGGGGATAACTATGGAAACACCATATATTTT
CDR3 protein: CASSHTGDNYGNTIYF

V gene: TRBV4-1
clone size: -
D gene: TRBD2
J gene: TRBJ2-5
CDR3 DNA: TGCGCCAGCAGCCAAGGACTAGCGGGGGGGCAATGGACCCAGTACTTC
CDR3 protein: CASSQGLAGGQWTQYF

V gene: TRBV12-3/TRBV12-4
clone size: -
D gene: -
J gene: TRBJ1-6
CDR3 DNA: TGTGCCAGCAGCGGAGGGGTTGCGTCACCCCTCCACTTT
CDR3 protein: CASSGGVASPLHF

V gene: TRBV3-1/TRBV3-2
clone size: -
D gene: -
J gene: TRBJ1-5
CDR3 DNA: TGTGCCAGCAGCCAAGATATAGTCGGCAATCAGCCCCAGCATTTT
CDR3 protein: CASSQDIVGNQPQHF

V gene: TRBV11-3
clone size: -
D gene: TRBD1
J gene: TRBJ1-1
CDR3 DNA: TGTGCCAGCAGTCAGGACAGGGTCACTGAAGCTTTCTTT
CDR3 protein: CASSQDRVTEAFF

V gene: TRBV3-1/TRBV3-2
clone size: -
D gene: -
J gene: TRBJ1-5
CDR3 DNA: TGTGCCAGCAGCCAAGAGTCGGTTCGAGGGACTCGACAGCCCCAGCATTTT
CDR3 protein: CASSQESVRGTRQPQHF

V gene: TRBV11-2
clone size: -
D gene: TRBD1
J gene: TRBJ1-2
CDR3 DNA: TGTGCCAGCAGGGACAGGGTTGATGGCTACACCTTC
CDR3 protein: CASRDRVDGYTF

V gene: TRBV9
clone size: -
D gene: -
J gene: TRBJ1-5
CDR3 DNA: TGTGCCAGCAGCGTAGATGCAGGGTCCCCGTATAGCAATCAGCCCCAGCATTTT
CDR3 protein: CASSVDAGSPYSNQPQHF

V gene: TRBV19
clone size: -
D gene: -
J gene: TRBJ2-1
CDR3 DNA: TGTGCCAGTAGTATAGAATTAGAATACAATGAGCAGTTCTTC
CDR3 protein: CASSIELEYNEQFF

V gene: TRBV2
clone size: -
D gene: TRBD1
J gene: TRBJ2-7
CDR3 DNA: TGTGCCAGCAGTGAAAGGGGGCGGGTTACCTACGAGCAGTACTTC
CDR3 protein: CASSERGRVTYEQYF

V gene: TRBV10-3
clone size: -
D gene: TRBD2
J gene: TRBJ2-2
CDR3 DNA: TGTGCCATCAGTGAGTCGGCTAGCGGGGGGGCTTTCATCGGGGAGCTGTTTTTT
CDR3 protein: CAISESASGGAFIGELFF

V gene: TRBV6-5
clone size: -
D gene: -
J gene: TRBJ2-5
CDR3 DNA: TGTGCCAGCAGTTTCAACAGGGACCGGGGGACCCAGTACTTC
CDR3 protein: CASSFNRDRGTQYF

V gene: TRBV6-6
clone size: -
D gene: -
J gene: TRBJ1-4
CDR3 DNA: TGTGCCAGCAGCCTAGCGGGCCCGGCAACTAATGAAAAACTGTTTTTT
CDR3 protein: CASSLAGPATNEKLFF

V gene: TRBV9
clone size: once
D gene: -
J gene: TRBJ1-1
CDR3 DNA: TGTGCCAGCAGCGTAGGGTTACTCATGAACACTGAAGCTTTCTTT
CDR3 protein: CASSVGLLMNTEAFF

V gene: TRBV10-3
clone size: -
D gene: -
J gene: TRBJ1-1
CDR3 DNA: TGTGCCATCAGAAAGGCTGACAGTGAAGCTTTCTTT
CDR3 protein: CAIRKADSEAFF

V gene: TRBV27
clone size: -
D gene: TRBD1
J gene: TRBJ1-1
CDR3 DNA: TGTGCCAGCAGAACGGACAGGGGTGAAGCTTTCTTT
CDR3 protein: CASRTDRGEAFF

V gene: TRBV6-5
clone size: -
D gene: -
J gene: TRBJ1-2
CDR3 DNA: TGTGCCAGCAGGAGATCTCTACGTGCCTATGGCTACACCTTC
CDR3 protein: CASRRSLRAYGYTF

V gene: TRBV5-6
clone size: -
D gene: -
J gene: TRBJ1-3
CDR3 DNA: TGTGCCAGCAGCTCTCGGCCAGGCGAAAGCTCTGGAAACACCATATATTTT
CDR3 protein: CASSSRPGESSGNTIYF

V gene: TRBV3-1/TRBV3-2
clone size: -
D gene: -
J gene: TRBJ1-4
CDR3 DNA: TGTGCCAGCAGCCCCCCAGACCGGCGGGAAAAACTGTTTTTT
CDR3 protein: CASSPPDRREKLFF

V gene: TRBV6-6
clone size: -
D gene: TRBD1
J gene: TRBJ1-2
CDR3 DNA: TGTGCCAGCAGTCCCTTAGGGGACAGGGAAGATGATGGCTACACCTTC
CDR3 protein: CASSPLGDREDDGYTF

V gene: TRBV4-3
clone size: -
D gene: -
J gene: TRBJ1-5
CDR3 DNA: TGCGCCCCAGCAGGGCGCAATCAGCCCCAGCATTTT
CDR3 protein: CAPAGRNQPQHF

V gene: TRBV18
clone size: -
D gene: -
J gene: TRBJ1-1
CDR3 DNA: TGTGCCAGCTCACCAGAGGAGGGCACTGAAGCTTTCTTT
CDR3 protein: CASSPEEGTEAFF

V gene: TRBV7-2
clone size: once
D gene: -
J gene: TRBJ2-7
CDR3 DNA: TGTGCCAGCAGCCGTCAAGGTGCCGGGGTTTCATACGAGCAGTACTTC
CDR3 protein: CASSRQGAGVSYEQYF

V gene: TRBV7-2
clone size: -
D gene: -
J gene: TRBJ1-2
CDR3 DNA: TGTGCCAGCAGCCCTCCCGGGACATATATTAACTATGGCTACACCTTC
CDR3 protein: CASSPPGTYINYGYTF

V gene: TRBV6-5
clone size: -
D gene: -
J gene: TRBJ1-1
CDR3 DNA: TGTGCCAGCCTAGCAGGGGCGAACACTGAAGCTTTCTTT
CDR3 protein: CASLAGANTEAFF

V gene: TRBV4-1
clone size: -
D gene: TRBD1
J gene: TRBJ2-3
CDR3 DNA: TGCGCCAGCAGCCAAGGGGACAGGGCGGTCGTCACAGATACGCAGTATTTT
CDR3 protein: CASSQGDRAVVTDTQYF

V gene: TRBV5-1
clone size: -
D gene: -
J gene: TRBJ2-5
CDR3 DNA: TGCGCCAGCAGCCCCAACAGTGGGGAGACCCAGTACTTC
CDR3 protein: CASSPNSGETQYF

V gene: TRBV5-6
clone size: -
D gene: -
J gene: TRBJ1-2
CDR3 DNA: TGTGCCAGCAGCTTCGGCAGGCCAGATGGCTACACCTTC
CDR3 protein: CASSFGRPDGYTF

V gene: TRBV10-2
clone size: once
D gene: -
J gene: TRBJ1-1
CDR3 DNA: TGCGCCAGCAGCCAACAGGGTCGGACTGAAGCTTTCTTT
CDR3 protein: CASSQQGRTEAFF

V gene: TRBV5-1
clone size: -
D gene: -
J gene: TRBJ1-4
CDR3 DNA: TGCGCCAGCAGCTTCGTAGGGGATAATGAAAAACTGTTTTTT
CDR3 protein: CASSFVGDNEKLFF

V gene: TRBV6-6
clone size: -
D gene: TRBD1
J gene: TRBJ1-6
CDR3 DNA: TGTGCCAGCAGTTACTTGACAGGGGGAAATTCACCCCTCCACTTT
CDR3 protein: CASSYLTGGNSPLHF

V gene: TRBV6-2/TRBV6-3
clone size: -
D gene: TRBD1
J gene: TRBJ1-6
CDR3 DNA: TGTGCCAGCAGTTACCTAGCCGGGACAGGGAGTTCCTATAATTCACCCCTCCACTTT
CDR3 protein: CASSYLAGTGSSYNSPLHF

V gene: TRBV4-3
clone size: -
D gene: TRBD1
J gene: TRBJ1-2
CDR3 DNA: TGCGCCAGCAGCCAAGTTACCCGGGACAGAAACTATGGCTACACCTTC
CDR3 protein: CASSQVTRDRNYGYTF

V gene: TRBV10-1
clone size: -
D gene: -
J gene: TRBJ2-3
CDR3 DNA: TGCGCCAGCAGTGAAGGGCGGGTCAACACAGATACGCAGTATTTT
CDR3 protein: CASSEGRVNTDTQYF

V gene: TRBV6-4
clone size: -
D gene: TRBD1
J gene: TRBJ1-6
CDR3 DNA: TGTGCCAGCAGCGGGACAGGGGGGGCTTCACCCCTCCACTTT
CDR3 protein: CASSGTGGASPLHF